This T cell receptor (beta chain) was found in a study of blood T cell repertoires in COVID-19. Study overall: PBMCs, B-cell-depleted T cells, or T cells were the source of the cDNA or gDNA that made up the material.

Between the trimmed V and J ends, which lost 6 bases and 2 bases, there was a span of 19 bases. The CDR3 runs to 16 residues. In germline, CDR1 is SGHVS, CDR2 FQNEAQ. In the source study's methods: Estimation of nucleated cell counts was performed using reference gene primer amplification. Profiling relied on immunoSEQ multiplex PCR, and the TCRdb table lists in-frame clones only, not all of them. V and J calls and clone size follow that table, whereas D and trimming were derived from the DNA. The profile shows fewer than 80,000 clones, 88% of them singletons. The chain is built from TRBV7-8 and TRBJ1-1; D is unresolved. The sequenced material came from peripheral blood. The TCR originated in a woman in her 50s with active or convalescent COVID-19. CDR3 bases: TGTGCCAGCAGTTACCGACGGGTATCCCCTAACACTGAAGCTTTCTTT. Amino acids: CASSYRRVSPNTEAFF.